Each of the 3 T cell receptor beta chains below was sequenced from the same sample in a study of radiation and T cells in renal cell carcinoma. Sequencing was performed with immunoSEQ multiplex PCR; in TCRdb, only in-frame clones are kept and a portion is missing. Altogether some 70,000 clones are present, roughly 82% being singletons, with the ten largest covering under 6.5%. Time point described: blood 2 weeks post-SBRT. Treatment in this sample: 15 Gy SBRT to primary tumor, nephrectomy 4 weeks later. Here the sequenced sample was blood, taken from a patient whose treatment included radiotherapy and nephrectomy. All receptors derive from a man in his 60s with renal cell carcinoma.

The V call is TRBV19, the J call TRBJ2-3, with D possibly matching TRBD2 (5 bases). Germline-derived CDR1 and CDR2 are LNHDA and SQIVND (reference sequence). The CDR3 has 16 residues. Trimming removed 4 bases from V and 4 bases from J, with 18 bases in between. CDR3 bases: TGTGCCAGTAGTACCACCGGGGTGCTTCAAGCAGATACGCAGTATTTT. Its translation: CASSTTGVLQADTQYF.

The V and J genes are TRBV5-4 and TRBJ2-5; TRBD2 agrees at 7 bases. J gave up 4 bases and V 1 base, and 10 bases lay outside the gene matches. Germline values: CDR1 SGHNT, CDR2 YYREEE (reference sequence). This CDR3 has 16 amino acids. The CDR3 DNA sequence: TGTGCCAGCAGCTTGAGTGGGGACTACCGACTAGAGACCCAGTACTTC. Its translation: CASSLSGDYRLETQYF.

This clone was recorded once. The chain is built from TRBV4-3 and TRBJ2-1, with TRBD2 matching 9 bases. Germline assignment: CDR1 LGHNA and CDR2 YSLEER. CDR3 size: 15 residues. V dropped 2 bases and J dropped 3; count of bases not matched to a gene: 2. The CDR3 is CASSQIAGVYNEQFF. In DNA form, the CDR3 reads TGCGCCAGCAGCCAAATAGCGGGAGTCTACAATGAGCAGTTCTTC.